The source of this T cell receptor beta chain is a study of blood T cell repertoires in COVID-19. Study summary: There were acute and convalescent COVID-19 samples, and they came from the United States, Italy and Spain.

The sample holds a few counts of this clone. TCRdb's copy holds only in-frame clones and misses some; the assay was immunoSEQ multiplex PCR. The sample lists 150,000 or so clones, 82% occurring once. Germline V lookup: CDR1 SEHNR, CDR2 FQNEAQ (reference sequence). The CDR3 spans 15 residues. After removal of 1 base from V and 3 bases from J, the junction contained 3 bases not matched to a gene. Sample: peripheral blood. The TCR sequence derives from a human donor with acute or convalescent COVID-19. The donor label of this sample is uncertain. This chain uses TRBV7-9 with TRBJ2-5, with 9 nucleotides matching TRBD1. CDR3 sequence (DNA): TGTGCCAGCAGCTTAGGGGACAGGGCTGAAGAGACCCAGTACTTC. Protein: CASSLGDRAEETQYF.